This T cell receptor beta chain appears in the sequencing data of a study of blood T cell repertoires in COVID-19 (TCRdb year 2020). Describing the broader study: Collaborator samples came from the United States, Italy and Spain and covered acute and convalescent phases of COVID-19. The material from the prospective study consisted of cDNA or gDNA derived from T cells, B-cell-depleted T cells, or PBMCs. The dataset comprised deeply sampled blood TCRbeta repertoires from subjects exposed to, actively infected with, or recovered from COVID-19. The repertoires were released in a freely available public database meant as a resource for research on the immune response to SARS-CoV-2. The samples were drawn from the first 160 participants of the ongoing ImmuneRACE study and from 950 to 1,500 subjects provided by 6 global collaborators. The sample metadata nearly always contained a de-identified subject ID, COVID-19 status, age in years and sex. Where HLA class I and class II types were available, the types were taken from metadata supplied by the sample provider, not from assay-based typing. What the study reported, not specific to this receptor: The quantity of clinical and demographic metadata differed by source and by participant and was supplied without curation.

TCRbeta CDR3 regions were amplified from genomic DNA by means of the immunoSEQ Assay, a bias-controlled multiplex PCR. From the authors' description of their analysis: The number of nucleated cells in each sample was estimated by amplification of reference gene primers within the assay. To quantify the absolute abundance of each unique TCRbeta CDR3 rearrangement, sequence reads were collapsed and filtered. Productive Simpson clonality was computed per sample as the square root of Simpson's diversity index over productive rearrangements. TCRdb retrieved this table from immuneACCESS and kept in-frame rearrangements only. Not all clones are present; in checked studies, unresolved V genes account for under half, and no reason is known for the remainder. D and trimming come from the DNA, and the V and J calls and clone size come from that table. The sample table shows about 180,000 clones, and roughly 80% are seen once. The ten most abundant clones make up about 8.4% of the sample.

Details on this clone: It lacks a known antigen. The input lacks base qualities; no much larger clone sits a single base away.

The CDR3, from cysteine to phenylalanine, totals 17 residues. Only CDR3 DNA remains: 51 bases, in frame from the first base. V trim: 5 bases; J trim: 7 bases; unmatched bases: 9. Reading the germline V gene gives CDR1 SGHTA and CDR2 FQGNSA. Whole blood was collected in K2EDTA tubes by collaborating institutions according to the institutions' own protocols. For TCRbeta analysis, collaborator samples were shipped as frozen whole blood, as isolated PBMCs, or as DNA extracted from either sample type. The sample was peripheral blood. The V and J segments used are TRBV7-2 and TRBJ2-1; TRBD2 agrees with 15 junctional bases. This clonotype originated in a woman in her seventies with acute or convalescent COVID-19. The CDR3 sequence is CASSPAGTSGGLNEQFF. The nucleotide sequence reads TGTGCCAGCAGCCCAGCAGGGACTAGCGGGGGGCTGAATGAGCAGTTCTTC. When the CDR3 is completed using the reference TRBV7-2 and TRBJ2-1 genes on either side, the full variable domain is GAGVSQSPSNKVTEKGKDVELRCDPISGHTALYWYRQSLGQGLEFLIYFQGNSAPDKSGLPSDRFSAERTGGSVSTLTIQRTQQEDSAVYLCASSPAGTSGGLNEQFFGPGTRLTVL.